This T cell receptor beta chain was captured by sequencing in a study of somatic mutations in cytotoxic T cells in rheumatoid arthritis. Study context: Using a FACSAria II or Sony SH800, a portion of the V beta antibody-stained T-cell populations were flow-sorted at nearly 100% purity, and among those populations were V beta1+ cells that were then sequenced for TCRB. Study-wide results and caveats: Relative to age-matched healthy controls, rheumatoid arthritis patients did not differ significantly in CD8+ T-cell clonality. CD8+ clonality rose with age in rheumatoid arthritis patients, not healthy controls. Each of about an eighth of the roughly 65 patients had a largest CD8+ clone that made up more than 20% of CD8+ cells.

Sequencing used immunoSEQ multiplex PCR; TCRdb keeps in-frame clones, though not all of them. Of more than 25,000 clones listed, more than 75% are singletons. Germline CDR1 reads SNHLY; CDR2 reads FYNNEI. CDR3 length: 15 residues. Germline trimming cut 3 bases from V and 1 base from J; bases unmatched to any gene: 1. This clone was found a few times. The antigen is undetermined. Sequencing was performed on CD8+ T cells sorted from blood. The chain couples TRBV2 to TRBJ2-3, with TRBD2 matching over 10 bases. This TCR came from a man in his fifties in good health. The CDR3 coding sequence is TGTGCCAGCAGTGATACTAGCGGGGGCACAGATACGCAGTATTTT. It encodes CASSDTSGGTDTQYF.